The clone carrying this T cell receptor beta chain was picked up a small number of times. The antigen remains unidentified. The CDR3 sequence is 11 residues long. In germline, CDR1 is SGHDT, CDR2 YYEEEE. With 6 bases removed from V and 5 bases from J, the gap between germline ends came to 8 bases. TCRdb reanalysed the reads using MiXCR and keeps one entry per CDR3 protein. The data show about 890,000 distinct CDR3 sequences, 25% to 40% seen once. These data belong to a study of T cell repertoires in cytomegalovirus infection. This specimen consisted of cultured CD8+ T cells from PBMCs, obtained from culture after CMV antigen stimulation. This chain joins TRBV5-6 and TRBJ1-2; weak D call: TRBD1 (5 bases). This receptor was identified in a human donor in good health (CMV status not recorded). Some clones in this sample may be carry-over from other donors' samples. DNA for the CDR3: TGTGCCAGCAATCGGGGGTATGGCTACACCTTC. Encoded protein: CASNRGYGYTF.